This T cell receptor (beta chain) was obtained from a study of cytomegalovirus exposure and HLA in healthy donors. Findings and caveats of the study: Altogether, 164 TCR beta chains were recorded as cytomegalovirus-associated. Most TCR beta V segments were productive about 87% or about 30% of the time in an earlier analysis. In a later analysis, specific HLA alleles were associated with 15,000 to 20,000 TCR beta sequences at a 0.05 false discovery rate.

Germline-derived CDR1 and CDR2 are SQVTM and ANQGSEA. The CDR3 length is 13 residues. The trim removed 3 bases at V and 9 bases at J, leaving 8 bases unmatched. PCR employed 60 Vbeta and 13 Jbeta primers. The assay was immunoSEQ multiplex PCR, and TCRdb's table has in-frame clones only and misses some. The sample lists about 130,000 clones; about 80% were seen once. Turning to this clone: What it binds is not known.

The receptor's source is a woman aged 40 to 50 in good health and CMV-seronegative. The chain is built from TRBV29-1 and TRBJ1-1; 9 bases are a match to TRBD1. The sequenced material came from PBMCs. CDR3 sequence reads: CSVEDGDRGKAFF. CDR3 in DNA: TGCAGCGTTGAGGACGGAGACAGGGGGAAAGCTTTCTTT.